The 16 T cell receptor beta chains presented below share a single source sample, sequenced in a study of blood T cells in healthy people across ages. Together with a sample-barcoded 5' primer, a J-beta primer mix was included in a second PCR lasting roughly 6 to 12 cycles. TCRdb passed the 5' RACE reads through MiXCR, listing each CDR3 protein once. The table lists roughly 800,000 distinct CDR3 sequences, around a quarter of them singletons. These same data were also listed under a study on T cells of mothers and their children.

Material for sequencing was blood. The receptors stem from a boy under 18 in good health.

The CDR3 spells CASGRRYEQYF. The CDR3 DNA reads TGTGCCAGCGGGCGGCGATACGAGCAGTACTTC. This chain links TRBV6-2 or TRBV6-3 with TRBJ2-7, with unresolved D. CDR3 length: 11 amino acids. CDR1 is MNHEY and CDR2 is SVGEGT in the germline V gene. V lost 8 bases and J 4 bases, leaving 9 bases between the germline ends.

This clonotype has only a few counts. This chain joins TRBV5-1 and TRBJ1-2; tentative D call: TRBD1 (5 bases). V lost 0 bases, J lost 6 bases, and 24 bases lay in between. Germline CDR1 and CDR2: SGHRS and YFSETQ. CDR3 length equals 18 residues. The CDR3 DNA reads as TGCGCCAGCAGCTTGGCCGGGCAGAGACAGTCAAAAGAAAATGGCTACACCTTC. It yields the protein CASSLAGQRQSKENGYTF.

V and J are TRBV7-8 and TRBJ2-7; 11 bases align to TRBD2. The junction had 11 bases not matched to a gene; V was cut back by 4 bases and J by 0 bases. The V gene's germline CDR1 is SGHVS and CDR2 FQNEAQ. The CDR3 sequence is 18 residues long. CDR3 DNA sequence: TGTGCCAGCAGCTCAGGGGGAGGACTAGCGGGCCTCTCCTACGAGCAGTACTTC. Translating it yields CASSSGGGLAGLSYEQYF.

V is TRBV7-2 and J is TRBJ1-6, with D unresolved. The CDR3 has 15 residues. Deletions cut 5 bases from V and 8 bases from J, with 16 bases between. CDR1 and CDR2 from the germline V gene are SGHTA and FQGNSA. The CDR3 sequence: CASSRRWGGDSPLHF. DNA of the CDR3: TGTGCCAGCAGCCGAAGGTGGGGAGGCGATTCACCCCTCCACTTT.

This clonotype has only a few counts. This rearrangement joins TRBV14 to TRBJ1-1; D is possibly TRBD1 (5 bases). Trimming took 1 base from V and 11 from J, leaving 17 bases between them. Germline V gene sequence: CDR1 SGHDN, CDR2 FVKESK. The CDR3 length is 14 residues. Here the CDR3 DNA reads TGTGCCAGCAGCCAAGGAATGGGGCGCGGTTTGGCTTTCTTT. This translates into CASSQGMGRGLAFF.

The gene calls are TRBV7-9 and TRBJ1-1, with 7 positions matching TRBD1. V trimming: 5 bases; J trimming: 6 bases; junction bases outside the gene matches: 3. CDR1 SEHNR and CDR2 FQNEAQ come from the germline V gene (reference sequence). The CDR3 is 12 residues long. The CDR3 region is CASSKTGSEAFF. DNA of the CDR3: TGTGCCAGCAGCAAGACAGGGTCTGAAGCTTTCTTT.

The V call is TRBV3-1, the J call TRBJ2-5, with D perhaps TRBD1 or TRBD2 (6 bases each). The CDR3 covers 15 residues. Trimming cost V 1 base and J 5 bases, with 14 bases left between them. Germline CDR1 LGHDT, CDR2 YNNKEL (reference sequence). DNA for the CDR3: TGTGCCAGCAGCCAAGGGGGGGCGATCTCTGAGACCCAGTACTTC. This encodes CASSQGGAISETQYF.

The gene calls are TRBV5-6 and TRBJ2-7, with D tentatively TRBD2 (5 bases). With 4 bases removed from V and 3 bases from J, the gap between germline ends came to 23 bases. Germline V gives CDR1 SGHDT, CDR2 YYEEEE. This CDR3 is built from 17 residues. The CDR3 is CASSPGGGTPPVYEQYF. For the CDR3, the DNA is TGTGCCAGCAGCCCCGGAGGCGGCACTCCCCCCGTCTACGAGCAGTACTTC.

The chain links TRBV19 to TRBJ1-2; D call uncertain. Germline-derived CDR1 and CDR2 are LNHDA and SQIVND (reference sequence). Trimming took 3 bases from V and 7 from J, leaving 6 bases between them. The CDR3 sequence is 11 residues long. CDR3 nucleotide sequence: TGTGCCAGTAGTATTCTGAGTGGCTACACCTTC. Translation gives CASSILSGYTF.

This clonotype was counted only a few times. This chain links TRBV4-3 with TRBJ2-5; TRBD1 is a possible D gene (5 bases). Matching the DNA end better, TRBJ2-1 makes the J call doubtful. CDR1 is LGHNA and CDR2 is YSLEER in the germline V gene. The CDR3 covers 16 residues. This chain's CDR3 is CASSQVGREIYNEQFF. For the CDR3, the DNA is TGCGCCAGCAGCCAAGTAGGCAGGGAAATATACAATGAGCAGTTCTTC.

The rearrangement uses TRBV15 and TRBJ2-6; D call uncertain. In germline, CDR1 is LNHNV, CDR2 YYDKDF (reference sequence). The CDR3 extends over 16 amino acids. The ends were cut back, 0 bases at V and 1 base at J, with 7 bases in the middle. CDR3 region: CATSRDLPSGANVLTF. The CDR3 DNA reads TGTGCCACCAGCAGAGATTTACCGTCTGGGGCCAACGTCCTGACTTTC.

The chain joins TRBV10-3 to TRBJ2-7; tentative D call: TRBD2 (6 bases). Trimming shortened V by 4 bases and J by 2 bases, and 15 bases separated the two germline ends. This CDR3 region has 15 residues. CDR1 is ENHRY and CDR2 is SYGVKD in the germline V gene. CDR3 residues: CAISGGVTGAYEQYF. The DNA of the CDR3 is TGTGCCATCAGTGGGGGGGTCACGGGGGCCTACGAGCAGTACTTC.

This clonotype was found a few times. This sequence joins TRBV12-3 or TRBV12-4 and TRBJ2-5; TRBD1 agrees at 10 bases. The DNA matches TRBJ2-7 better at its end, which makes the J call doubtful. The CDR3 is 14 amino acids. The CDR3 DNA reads TGTGCCAGCAGCCGACAGGGGGCGACCTACGAGCAGTACTTC. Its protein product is CASSRQGATYEQYF.

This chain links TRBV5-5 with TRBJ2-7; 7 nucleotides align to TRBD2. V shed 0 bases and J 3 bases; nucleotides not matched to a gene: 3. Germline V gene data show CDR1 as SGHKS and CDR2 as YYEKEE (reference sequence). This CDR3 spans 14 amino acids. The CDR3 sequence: CASSLGDYDYEQYF. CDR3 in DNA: TGTGCCAGCAGCTTGGGGGACTACGACTACGAGCAGTACTTC.

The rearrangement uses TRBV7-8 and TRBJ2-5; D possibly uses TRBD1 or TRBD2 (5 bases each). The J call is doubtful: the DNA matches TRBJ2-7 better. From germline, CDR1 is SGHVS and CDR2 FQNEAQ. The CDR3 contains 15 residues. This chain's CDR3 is CASSLLGTESYEQYF. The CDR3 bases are TGTGCCAGCAGCTTACTCGGGACGGAATCCTACGAGCAGTACTTC.

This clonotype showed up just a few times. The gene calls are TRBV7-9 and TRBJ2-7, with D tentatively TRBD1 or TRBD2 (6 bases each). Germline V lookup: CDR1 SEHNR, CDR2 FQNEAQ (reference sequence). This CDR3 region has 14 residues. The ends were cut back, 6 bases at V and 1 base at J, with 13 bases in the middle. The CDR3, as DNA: TGTGCCAGCAGGGTCGGGGGCGCGTCCTACGAGCAGTACTTC. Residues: CASRVGGASYEQYF.